This TCR beta chain comes out of a study of T cells in Graves' hyperthyroidism and ophthalmopathy. RNA transcripts were the template for amplifying TCR beta CDR3 regions. RT-PCR in the first round (using the HTBI primer set) targeted the TCR CDR3. TCRdb analysed the multiplex PCR reads with MiXCR anew, one entry per CDR3 protein. The sample holds some 380,000 distinct CDR3 sequences; 13% are singletons and the top ten take more than 20%. Per the germline V gene, CDR1 is ENHRY and CDR2 is SYGVKD. This CDR3 has 19 residues. V gave up 6 bases and J gave up 3 bases, with 28 bases separating them. This sequence originates from a man in his thirties or forties with Graves' hyperthyroidism that later progressed to Graves' ophthalmopathy. The chain carries TRBV10-3 and TRBJ2-3; no firm D call. Sequenced material: blood. The CDR3 region is CAIRAQVLLGADGTDTQYF. DNA of the CDR3: TGTGCCATCAGGGCCCAGGTTTTATTAGGCGCCGACGGAACAGATACGCAGTATTTT.